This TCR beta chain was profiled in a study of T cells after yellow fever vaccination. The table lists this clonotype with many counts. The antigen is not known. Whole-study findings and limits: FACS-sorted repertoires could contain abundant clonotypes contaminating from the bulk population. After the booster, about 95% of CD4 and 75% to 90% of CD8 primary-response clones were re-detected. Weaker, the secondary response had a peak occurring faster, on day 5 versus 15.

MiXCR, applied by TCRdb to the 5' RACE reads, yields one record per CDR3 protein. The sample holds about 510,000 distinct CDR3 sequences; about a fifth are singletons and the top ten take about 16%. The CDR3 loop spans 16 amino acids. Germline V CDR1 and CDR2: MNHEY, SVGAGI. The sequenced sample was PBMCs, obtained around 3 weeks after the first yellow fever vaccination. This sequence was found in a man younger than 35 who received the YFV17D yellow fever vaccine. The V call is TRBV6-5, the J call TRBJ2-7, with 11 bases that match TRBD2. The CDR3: CASSDSRTSGGYEQYV. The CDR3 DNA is TGTGCCAGCAGTGACTCTCGTACTAGCGGGGGTTACGAGCAGTACGTC.